The sequence of this TCR beta chain was determined in a study of blood T cell repertoires in COVID-19. Overall study context: The cDNA or gDNA used as material had been derived from T cells, B-cell-depleted T cells, or PBMCs.

Trimming cost V 4 bases and J 7 bases, with 19 bases left between them. This CDR3 is 15 amino acids long. CDR1 is MNHNY and CDR2 is SVGAGI in the germline V gene (reference sequence). TCRdb's copy holds only in-frame clones and misses some; the assay was immunoSEQ multiplex PCR. Of 150,000 to 200,000 clones listed, less than 90% are singletons. V usage is TRBV6-6 and J usage is TRBJ2-5, with D perhaps matching TRBD2 (6 bases). The TCR originated in a man aged 55 to 69 with acute or convalescent COVID-19. Sequenced sample: peripheral blood. The CDR3 loop reads CASSLQRARVGTQYF. The DNA for the CDR3 is TGTGCCAGCAGTTTACAGCGGGCTCGAGTGGGGACCCAGTACTTC.